These T cell receptor beta chains were read from a single sample in a study of T cell responses to AZD1222 COVID-19 vaccine. Profiled with immunoSEQ multiplex PCR; TCRdb holds only in-frame clones, not every one. The sample records about 79,000 clones, 80% being singletons. The source was peripheral blood, collected on day 0 of AZD1222 vaccination. The receptors shown here come from an adult in good health. The CDR3 runs from the conserved cysteine through the conserved F or W. Each record gives: CDR3 length, J gene, clone size, D gene, V gene, CDR3 DNA, CDR3 protein. A D gene is named only where the DNA matches it firmly. The size entry is marked missing in some rows and otherwise reads once, few, many or a size class.

length: 13
J: TRBJ1-2
size: NA
D: TRBD1
V: TRBV29-1
DNA: TGCAGCGTCTACGGACAGGCTAACTATGGCTACACCTTC
CDR3: CSVYGQANYGYTF

length: 15
J: TRBJ2-1
size: NA
D: NA
V: TRBV28
DNA: TGTGCCAGCAGCGACCTACTCGTGACATCCAATGAGCAGTTCTTC
CDR3: CASSDLLVTSNEQFF

length: 13
J: TRBJ1-5
size: NA
D: NA
V: TRBV12-3/TRBV12-4
DNA: TGTGCCAGCAGTTTCGACAGGAATCAGCCCCAGCATTTT
CDR3: CASSFDRNQPQHF

length: 11
J: TRBJ2-7
size: NA
D: NA
V: TRBV20-1
DNA: TGCAGTGCTAGCGGGATTTCTGGGCAGTACTTC
CDR3: CSASGISGQYF

length: 12
J: TRBJ2-3
size: once
D: NA
V: TRBV12-3/TRBV12-4
DNA: TGTGCCAGCAGTTTAAGTGGAGATACGCAGTATTTT
CDR3: CASSLSGDTQYF

length: 13
J: TRBJ1-3
size: NA
D: NA
V: TRBV5-4
DNA: TGTGCCAGCAGCGGGGGTACTGGAAACACCATATATTTT
CDR3: CASSGGTGNTIYF

length: 19
J: TRBJ1-6
size: once
D: TRBD1
V: TRBV5-4
DNA: TGTGCCAGCAGCGCCCGAGACAGGGGTTCGTTCTCCTATAATTCACCCCTCCACTTT
CDR3: CASSARDRGSFSYNSPLHF

length: 15
J: TRBJ2-5
size: NA
D: TRBD2
V: TRBV3-1/TRBV3-2
DNA: TGTGCCAGCAGCCAAGCCGGGAGGTCCCAAGAGACCCAGTACTTC
CDR3: CASSQAGRSQETQYF

length: 17
J: TRBJ2-3
size: NA
D: TRBD2
V: TRBV5-1
DNA: TGCGCCAGCAGCTTGGAACCTAGCGGGGGGCCCACAGATACGCAGTATTTT
CDR3: CASSLEPSGGPTDTQYF

length: 15
J: TRBJ1-4
size: NA
D: NA
V: TRBV27
DNA: TGTGCCAGCAGTTTATGGGGACAATATAATGAAAAACTGTTTTTT
CDR3: CASSLWGQYNEKLFF

length: 12
J: TRBJ2-7
size: NA
D: TRBD2
V: TRBV7-9
DNA: TGTGCCAGCAGCCGGGGGGGGACCTCTCAGTACTTC
CDR3: CASSRGGTSQYF

length: 15
J: TRBJ1-2
size: NA
D: NA
V: TRBV25-1
DNA: TGTGCCAGCAGTGAATTCAACGGTGGATCAAATGGCTACACCTTC
CDR3: CASSEFNGGSNGYTF

length: 13
J: TRBJ2-2
size: NA
D: NA
V: TRBV7-8
DNA: TGTGCCAGCAGCCTAGGCCAGCTCGGGGAGCTGTTTTTT
CDR3: CASSLGQLGELFF

length: 16
J: TRBJ1-2
size: NA
D: NA
V: TRBV7-9
DNA: TGTGCCAGCAGCTTAGGGTGGGCGTACTCTAACTATGGCTACACCTTC
CDR3: CASSLGWAYSNYGYTF

length: 15
J: TRBJ2-1
size: NA
D: TRBD2
V: TRBV11-2
DNA: TGTGCCAGCAGCTTAGTAGCGGGACTCTACAATGAGCAGTTCTTC
CDR3: CASSLVAGLYNEQFF

length: 13
J: TRBJ1-1
size: NA
D: NA
V: TRBV19
DNA: TGTGCCAGTAGTTCTACAGGGAGAACTGAAGCTTTCTTT
CDR3: CASSSTGRTEAFF

length: 16
J: TRBJ2-5
size: NA
D: TRBD2
V: TRBV3-1/TRBV3-2
DNA: TGTGCCAGCAGCCAACCGGGGACTAGCGGGAGGGGGTCCCAGTACTTC
CDR3: CASSQPGTSGRGSQYF

length: 13
J: TRBJ1-4
size: NA
D: NA
V: TRBV12-3/TRBV12-4
DNA: TGTGCCAGCAGTTTAATGGATAATGAAAAACTGTTTTTT
CDR3: CASSLMDNEKLFF

length: 19
J: TRBJ1-3
size: NA
D: TRBD1
V: TRBV4-1
DNA: TGCGCCAGCAGCCAAGCCCGCGGACAGGGCCCTTCCTCTGGAAACACCATATATTTT
CDR3: CASSQARGQGPSSGNTIYF

length: 14
J: TRBJ2-7
size: NA
D: TRBD1
V: TRBV28
DNA: TGTGCCAGCAGTTCTTTACAGGGGGTCTACGAGCAGTACTTC
CDR3: CASSSLQGVYEQYF

length: 14
J: TRBJ2-3
size: NA
D: NA
V: TRBV6-5
DNA: TGTGCCAGCAGTTACAGGATTTCCACAGATACGCAGTATTTT
CDR3: CASSYRISTDTQYF

length: 14
J: TRBJ2-3
size: NA
D: NA
V: TRBV6-5
DNA: TGTGCCAGCAGGTTACAGGGAGGCACAGATACGCAGTATTTT
CDR3: CASRLQGGTDTQYF

length: 14
J: TRBJ2-3
size: NA
D: NA
V: TRBV24-1
DNA: TGTGCCACCAGTATTAAGGGGAGCACAGATACGCAGTATTTT
CDR3: CATSIKGSTDTQYF

length: 16
J: TRBJ1-2
size: once
D: TRBD1
V: TRBV15
DNA: TGTGCCACCAGCAGAGAGGCGGGACAGGGTTTTTATGGCTACACCTTC
CDR3: CATSREAGQGFYGYTF

length: 11
J: TRBJ2-3
size: NA
D: NA
V: TRBV6-6
DNA: TGTGCCAGCAGTTCCGAAGATACGCAGTATTTT
CDR3: CASSSEDTQYF

length: 14
J: TRBJ2-7
size: NA
D: TRBD1
V: TRBV6-5
DNA: TGTGCCAGCACTAGGACAGGAGCAAACTACGAGCAGTACTTC
CDR3: CASTRTGANYEQYF

length: 12
J: TRBJ1-5
size: few
D: NA
V: TRBV12-3/TRBV12-4
DNA: TGTGCCAGCAGTTTATGGGCTCAGCCCCAGCATTTT
CDR3: CASSLWAQPQHF